This is a list of T cell receptor beta chains from one sample in a study of early T cells in non-severe SARS-CoV-2 infection. TCRdb reprocessed the 5' RACE reads via MiXCR and lists one record per CDR3 protein. Of tens of thousands of distinct CDR3 sequences listed, about 14% were seen once; the top ten hold roughly 12%. Sample: whole blood. The origin of the receptors is an adult who was a healthcare worker with PCR-confirmed SARS-CoV-2 infection or an uninfected control (not recorded which). CDR3s include the opening cysteine and the closing phenylalanine or tryptophan. The order of the fields is J gene, V gene, clone size, D gene, CDR3 protein, CDR3 DNA. D genes are given only for firm matches. Expanded clones are given a class, and other clones once, few, many or no size at all.

TRBJ2-3	TRBV5-1	-	-	CASSLRIGDTQYF	TGCGCCAGCAGCTTGCGTATCGGAGATACGCAGTATTTT
TRBJ2-1	TRBV6-5	-	-	CASSQEGTALYNEQFF	TGTGCCAGCAGCCAAGAAGGGACTGCTCTCTACAATGAGCAGTTCTTC
TRBJ1-1	TRBV2	-	-	CASTTGLQGSTEAFF	TGTGCCAGCACCACGGGACTCCAGGGTTCCACTGAAGCTTTCTTT
TRBJ1-2	TRBV29-1	-	TRBD1	CSVRDRVLTNYGYTF	TGCAGCGTTAGGGACAGGGTCCTAACCAACTATGGCTACACCTTC
TRBJ1-5	TRBV5-6	-	-	CASSLGQDNQPQHF	TGTGCCAGCAGCTTGGGGCAGGACAATCAGCCCCAGCATTTT
TRBJ2-1	TRBV6-4	-	TRBD2	CASSASLAGGVNEQFF	TGTGCCAGCAGTGCCTCCCTAGCGGGAGGGGTCAATGAGCAGTTCTTC
TRBJ1-1	TRBV6-5	few	TRBD1	CASRVGGGGTEAFF	TGTGCCAGCAGGGTAGGGGGCGGGGGCACTGAAGCTTTCTTT
TRBJ1-1	TRBV12-3/TRBV12-4	few	-	CASPQVGESPYF	TGTGCCAGCCCACAGGTTGGCGAGTCGCCTTACTTT
TRBJ2-2	TRBV20-1	-	-	CSARDAVSGRIGELFF	TGCAGTGCTAGAGACGCGGTGTCAGGGCGGATCGGGGAGCTGTTTTTT
TRBJ2-3	TRBV18	few	-	CASSPKDIPSTDTQYF	TGTGCCAGCTCACCGAAGGACATCCCTAGCACAGATACGCAGTATTTT
TRBJ2-2	TRBV4-1	once	-	CASSPERDGGLFF	TGCGCCAGCAGCCCAGAGAGGGACGGGGGGCTGTTTTTT
TRBJ1-5	TRBV7-2	once	TRBD1	CASSDDRGYQPQHF	TGTGCCAGCAGCGATGACAGGGGGTATCAGCCCCAGCATTTT
TRBJ2-3	TRBV7-2	-	TRBD1	CASSLGPQGADTQYF	TGTGCCAGCAGCCTTGGACCCCAGGGGGCAGATACGCAGTATTTT
TRBJ2-2	TRBV7-9	medium-sized	-	CASSPAGPDTGELFF	TGTGCCAGCAGCCCAGCGGGTCCAGACACCGGGGAGCTGTTTTTT
TRBJ2-7	TRBV7-8	many	-	CASSLGPPGESSYEQYF	TGTGCCAGCAGCTTAGGTCCTCCCGGGGAAAGCTCCTACGAGCAGTACTTC
TRBJ2-1	TRBV6-5	-	-	CASSLGQGNEQFF	TGTGCCAGCAGTTTGGGGCAAGGCAATGAGCAGTTCTTC
TRBJ1-4	TRBV29-1	many	TRBD1	CSVEGGQGSGIEKLFF	TGCAGCGTTGAAGGCGGACAGGGGAGTGGTATTGAAAAACTGTTTTTT